These 23 T cell receptor beta chains originate from one sample sequenced in a study of T cell responses to AZD1222 COVID-19 vaccine. Only in-frame clones appear in the TCRdb table, and some are missing; sequencing was by immunoSEQ multiplex PCR. Of over 85,000 clones listed, approximately 84% are singletons. Sequenced here: peripheral blood, sampled on day 0 of AZD1222 vaccination. The receptors were gathered from an adult in good health.

The V gene is TRBV12-5, the J gene TRBJ1-4, with 7 bases fitting TRBD1. Germline-derived CDR1 and CDR2 are LGHNT and FRNRAP. V lost 1 base and J lost 4; bases outside the gene matches: 6. CDR3 length: 16 amino acids. CDR3 nucleotide sequence: TGTGCTAGTGGTTTGGGGGACGACAGGGTTAATGAAAAACTGTTTTTT. It is translated as CASGLGDDRVNEKLFF.

The CDR3 nucleotides read TGTGCCAGCGGAATGGGGGGTGACACTGAAGCTTTCTTT. Translating gives CASGMGGDTEAFF. The V gene is TRBV7-3, the J gene TRBJ1-1; weak D call: TRBD1 (5 bases). V lost 8 bases and J lost 3, with 13 bases in between. The CDR3 is made up of 13 amino acids. The germline V gene has CDR1 SGHTA and CDR2 FQGTGA.

The V and J genes are TRBV7-8 and TRBJ1-2; D call uncertain. This CDR3 has 18 residues. The V gene lost 1 base and the J gene lost 8 bases, with 26 bases spanning the gap. In germline, CDR1 is SGHVS, CDR2 FQNEAQ. CDR3 protein: CASSLEVIGLKSGLGYTF. DNA of the CDR3: TGTGCCAGCAGCTTAGAGGTGATCGGACTGAAAAGCGGACTGGGCTACACCTTC.

V gene TRBV18 combines with J gene TRBJ1-1, with D maybe TRBD1 (6 bases). Germline CDR1 and CDR2: KGHSH and LQKENI. The CDR3 has 15 residues. V lost 3 bases to trimming and J lost 7 bases, with 18 bases between them. The CDR3 DNA reads as TGTGCCAGCTCACCTACTACAGGGCTGACAATTGAAGCTTTCTTT. It codes for CASSPTTGLTIEAFF.

The chain uses TRBV2 and TRBJ1-2; D gene uncertain. Germline lookup yields CDR1 SNHLY and CDR2 FYNNEI. The CDR3 covers 13 residues. Trimming removed 6 bases from V and 6 bases from J, with 14 bases in between. This chain's CDR3 is CASRKEYGDGYTF. CDR3 nucleotides: TGTGCCAGCAGGAAAGAGTACGGGGATGGCTACACCTTC.

The chain is built from TRBV10-3 and TRBJ2-7; D not certain. The CDR3 consists of 15 residues. Germline CDR1 ENHRY, CDR2 SYGVKD. With 0 bases removed from V and 0 bases from J, the gap between germline ends came to 9 bases. The CDR3 bases are TGTGCCATCAGTGAGTCGGCAGGCGCCTCCTACGAGCAGTACTTC. Translation gives CAISESAGASYEQYF.

The CDR3 reads CAGQGVGAGSNEQFF. The CDR3 DNA is TGTGCCGGTCAGGGAGTAGGAGCGGGGAGCAATGAGCAGTTCTTC. The rearrangement uses TRBV6-5 and TRBJ2-1, with 7 bases fitting TRBD2. With V trimmed by 11 bases and J by 6 bases, 16 bases remained unmatched. This CDR3 region has 15 residues. The germline gives CDR1 MNHEY, CDR2 SVGAGI.

The V gene is TRBV5-1, the J gene TRBJ2-1; D is perhaps TRBD2 (5 bases). Looked up from germline, CDR1 is SGHRS and CDR2 is YFSETQ. The V end lost 4 bases, the J end lost 0 bases, and 11 bases lay between the germline ends. This CDR3 is built from 15 residues. CDR3 residues: CASSPTRSSYNEQFF. DNA of the CDR3: TGCGCCAGCAGCCCTACTAGAAGCTCCTACAATGAGCAGTTCTTC.

The chain uses TRBV7-9 and TRBJ2-3; D is unclear. Germline lookup yields CDR1 SEHNR and CDR2 FQNEAQ (reference sequence). Between the trimmed V and J ends, which lost 2 bases and 2 bases, there was a span of 8 bases. This CDR3 is built from 14 residues. Here the CDR3 reads CASSLRRNTDTQYF. The CDR3 nucleotides are TGTGCCAGCAGCTTACGGCGGAACACAGATACGCAGTATTTT.

The genes are TRBV14 and TRBJ2-7; weak D call: TRBD2 (5 bases). The V gene lost 2 bases and the J gene lost 3 bases, with 14 bases spanning the gap. This CDR3 has 15 residues. Germline lookup yields CDR1 SGHDN and CDR2 FVKESK. Here the CDR3 DNA reads TGTGCCAGCAGCCAATTTGTGGGAGTTCTCTACGAGCAGTACTTC. This gives the protein CASSQFVGVLYEQYF.

This clone has just one count. J is TRBJ2-7 and V is TRBV10-1, with 8 bases fitting TRBD2. Trimming cost V 9 bases and J 8 bases; bases outside gene matches: 6. This CDR3 is 11 amino acids long. The germline V gene encodes CDR1 WNHNN and CDR2 SYGVQD (reference sequence). The CDR3 is CASYQRGQQYF. The DNA of the CDR3 is TGCGCCAGTTACCAGCGGGGGCAGCAGTACTTC.

V and J are TRBV28 and TRBJ2-5; D perhaps matches TRBD1 (6 bases). There are 14 residues in the CDR3. Deletions cut 6 bases from V and 1 base from J, with 12 bases between. Germline lookup yields CDR1 MDHEN and CDR2 SYDVKM. The DNA of the CDR3 is TGTGCCAGCAGCAAAAACAGGGCCCAAGAGACCCAGTACTTC. As protein: CASSKNRAQETQYF.

This clone was picked up a small number of times. The V and J genes are TRBV14 and TRBJ1-1; D remains unclear. The V gene's germline CDR1 is SGHDN and CDR2 FVKESK. This CDR3 region has 11 residues. The ends were cut back, 4 bases at V and 7 bases at J, with 7 bases in the middle. DNA of the CDR3: TGTGCCAGCAGCCCCTACATTGAAGCTTTCTTT. Translated: CASSPYIEAFF.

The chain uses TRBV5-1 and TRBJ1-2, with a weak D call TRBD1 (6 bases). The germline gives CDR1 SGHRS, CDR2 YFSETQ. Trimming pared 3 bases from V and 4 bases from J, leaving 13 bases between. The CDR3 has 14 amino acids. Here the CDR3 DNA reads TGCGCCAGCAGCTCCAAACAGGGAGGCTATGGCTACACCTTC. Residues: CASSSKQGGYGYTF.

J is TRBJ2-2 and V is TRBV3-1 (or the pseudogene TRBV3-2); 13 nucleotides line up with TRBD2. J gave up 5 bases and V 0 bases, and 0 bases lay outside the gene matches. Germline-derived CDR1 and CDR2 are LGHDT and YNNKEL (reference sequence). The CDR3 sequence is 16 residues long. DNA for the CDR3: TGTGCCAGCAGCCAAGAGGGACTAGCGGGAACCGGGGAGCTGTTTTTT. This codes for CASSQEGLAGTGELFF.

The V call is TRBV20-1, the J call TRBJ2-5; D gene uncertain. The CDR3 extends over 11 amino acids. Germline values: CDR1 DFQATT, CDR2 SNEGSKA (reference sequence). The V end was cut by 5 bases, the J end by 4 bases, with 8 bases between. Here the CDR3 reads CSAHWGETQYF. For the CDR3, the DNA is TGCAGTGCTCATTGGGGAGAGACCCAGTACTTC.

This clone is a singleton in its sample. The chain carries TRBV19 and TRBJ2-4, with D possibly TRBD2 on 6 matching bases. The CDR3 has 14 amino acids. Trimming took off 1 base at V and 8 bases at J, with 12 bases between the two ends. The V gene's germline CDR1 is LNHDA and CDR2 SQIVND (reference sequence). CDR3 bases: TGTGCCAGTAGTATAGGTGGAGGGTCGTACATTCAGTACTTC. Protein product: CASSIGGGSYIQYF.

The rearrangement links TRBV21-1 to TRBJ1-3; whether TRBD1, the table's D call, matches the DNA was not checked. TRBV21-1 is marked as a pseudogene. There are 18 residues in the CDR3. CDR3 region: CASSIDPRQGLNGNTIYF. In nucleotides, the CDR3 is TGTGCCAGCAGCATTGACCCCAGACAGGGCCTAAATGGAAACACCATATATTTT.

This clone has just one count. V is TRBV18 and J is TRBJ2-3, with D unresolved. The CDR3 contains 15 residues. The V gene's germline CDR1 is KGHSH and CDR2 LQKENI. V lost 0 bases to trimming and J lost 0 bases, with 7 bases between them. CDR3 nucleotides: TGTGCCAGCTCACCACCGATCCAAAGCACAGATACGCAGTATTTT. It encodes CASSPPIQSTDTQYF.

The chain has TRBV27 and TRBJ2-3; D is unresolved. This CDR3 has 14 amino acids. Germline lookup yields CDR1 MNHEY and CDR2 SMNVEV (reference sequence). The germline V and J ends were trimmed by 5 bases and 6 bases, with 15 bases remaining between them. This CDR3 is CASSQFSMRDTQYF. The CDR3 DNA sequence: TGTGCCAGCAGTCAATTCTCCATGCGCGATACGCAGTATTTT.

J is TRBJ1-2 and V is TRBV25-1; D call uncertain. Trimming shortened V by 4 bases and J by 5 bases, and 8 bases separated the two germline ends. CDR3 length equals 12 residues. Germline-derived CDR1 and CDR2 are MGHDK and SYGVNS. CDR3 coding DNA: TGTGCCAGCAGTGTGGCGGTTTATGGCTACACCTTC. Its protein product is CASSVAVYGYTF.

This clone has a handful of counts. The genes are TRBV28 and TRBJ1-2; no firm D call. The germline V gene encodes CDR1 MDHEN and CDR2 SYDVKM. The CDR3 is 12 amino acids. With 5 bases removed from V and 9 bases from J, the gap between germline ends came to 13 bases. The CDR3 region is CASSAGGLSYTF. For the CDR3, the DNA is TGTGCCAGCAGTGCGGGAGGGCTGAGCTACACCTTC.

The rearrangement links TRBV5-5 to TRBJ2-3, with D possibly matching TRBD2 (6 bases). Germline CDR1 SGHKS, CDR2 YYEKEE (reference sequence). V gave up 4 bases and J gave up 5 bases, with 11 bases separating them. The CDR3 runs 13 residues. CDR3 loop: CASSALGGDTQYF. The CDR3 DNA reads TGTGCCAGCAGCGCACTGGGAGGAGATACGCAGTATTTT. The entire variable domain, with the rest obtained from reference TRBV5-5 and TRBJ2-3, is as follows: DAGVTQSPTHLIKTRGQQVTLRCSPISGHKSVSWYQQVLGQGPQFIFQYYEKEERGRGNFPDRFSARQFPNYSSELNVNALLLGDSALYLCASSALGGDTQYFGPGTRLTVL.